Below are 25 T cell receptor beta chains sequenced from a single sample in a study of early T cells in non-severe SARS-CoV-2 infection. From the 5' RACE reads, TCRdb called clonotypes with MiXCR, one entry per CDR3 protein. The sample includes about 50,000 distinct CDR3 sequences, approximately 8.5% of them seen just once. The specimen was whole blood. Receptor source: an adult who was a healthcare worker with PCR-confirmed SARS-CoV-2 infection or an uninfected control (not recorded which).

This clonotype was detected many times. The chain links TRBV5-6 to TRBJ2-5; no clear D. With 1 base removed from V and 0 bases from J, the gap between germline ends came to 7 bases. CDR1 SGHDT and CDR2 YYEEEE come from the germline V gene. The CDR3 sequence is 14 residues long. CDR3 sequence (DNA): TGTGCCAGCAGCTTGCCGGATTACCAAGAGACCCAGTACTTC. Translated, it gives CASSLPDYQETQYF.

This clonotype has at least ten counts. The chain combines TRBV12-3 or TRBV12-4 with TRBJ2-6; D remains ambiguous. V was cut by 4 bases and J by 2 bases, with 6 bases left in between. The CDR3 has 14 amino acids. Here the CDR3 reads CASSSPPGANVLTF. The CDR3 DNA reads TGTGCCAGCAGTTCCCCGCCTGGGGCCAACGTCCTGACTTTC.

The table lists this clonotype with many counts. V usage is TRBV27 and J usage is TRBJ2-1; 8 positions match TRBD2. Germline CDR1 and CDR2: MNHEY and SMNVEV (reference sequence). V lost 5 bases and J lost 10; bases outside the gene matches: 7. The CDR3 loop spans 13 amino acids. In nucleotides, the CDR3 is TGTGCCAGCAGTGCGGGACTAGTCGGCGAGCAGTTCTTC. It codes for CASSAGLVGEQFF.

There are many counts of this clonotype. The chain carries TRBV6-5 and TRBJ2-7, with 10 bases matching TRBD2. J was trimmed by 6 bases and V by 6 bases; bases with no gene match: 11. The CDR3 sequence is 15 residues long. Per germline, CDR1 MNHEY and CDR2 SVGAGI. CDR3 sequence reads: CASSPEFRTSGEQYF. The CDR3 region has the DNA TGTGCCAGCAGCCCCGAATTCAGGACTAGCGGCGAGCAGTACTTC.

The rearrangement links TRBV2 to TRBJ2-3; no clear D gene. The germline V and J ends were trimmed by 6 bases and 1 base, with 8 bases remaining between them. The CDR3 extends over 13 amino acids. Germline V gives CDR1 SNHLY, CDR2 FYNNEI. The CDR3, as DNA: TGTGCCAGCAGCCTTGACCGCACAGATACGCAGTATTTT. Protein product: CASSLDRTDTQYF. Full variable domain (rest looked up from reference TRBV2 and TRBJ2-3): EPEVTQTPSHQVTQMGQEVILRCVPISNHLYFYWYRQILGQKVEFLVSFYNNEISEKSEIFDDQFSVERPDGSNFTLKIRSTKLEDSAMYFCASSLDRTDTQYFGPGTRLTVL.

This clonotype has a count of ten or more. The rearrangement joins TRBV7-2 to TRBJ1-1; 7 bases map to TRBD1. The CDR3 length is 14 residues. CDR1 SGHTA and CDR2 FQGNSA come from the germline V gene. The V segment lost 6 bases and the J segment 2 bases; nucleotides outside the gene matches: 6. The CDR3 region has the DNA TGTGCCAGCAGACCAGGGACAGCCAACACTGAAGCTTTCTTT. Its translation is CASRPGTANTEAFF.

In its sample, this clonotype was seen many times. The gene calls are TRBV10-3 and TRBJ2-3; 7 positions agree with TRBD1. The CDR3 spans 14 residues. The germline CDR1 and CDR2 sequences are ENHRY and SYGVKD. Trimming at V came to 5 bases and at J to 0 bases, leaving 2 bases not matched to a gene. CDR3: CAISQGVSTDTQYF. As DNA, the CDR3 is TGTGCCATCAGTCAGGGGGTGAGCACAGATACGCAGTATTTT.

This clonotype was seen repeatedly, ten times or more. This chain links TRBV5-4 with TRBJ1-4; D gene unclear. The germline CDR1 and CDR2 sequences are SGHNT and YYREEE (reference sequence). This CDR3 has 15 amino acids. Trimming pared 4 bases from V and 4 bases from J, leaving 14 bases between. The CDR3 loop reads CASSTTRRGNEKLFF. Here the CDR3 DNA reads TGTGCCAGCAGCACCACCCGGCGGGGTAATGAAAAACTGTTTTTT.

This clonotype was counted many times. The J gene is TRBJ2-6, the V gene TRBV7-9; 11 bases are a match to TRBD1. Germline CDR1 SEHNR, CDR2 FQNEAQ (reference sequence). The CDR3 has 18 amino acids. Trimming cost V 5 bases and J 3 bases; bases outside gene matches: 9. CDR3 sequence reads: CASSQGTGGFNGANVLTF. The CDR3 DNA is TGTGCCAGCAGCCAAGGGACAGGGGGTTTTAATGGGGCCAACGTCCTGACTTTC.

This clonotype was recorded at least ten times. The chain employs TRBV5-1 and TRBJ2-2; D gene ambiguous. The germline gives CDR1 SGHRS, CDR2 YFSETQ. This CDR3 has 15 residues. Trimming took 2 bases from V and 4 from J, leaving 12 bases between them. For the CDR3, the DNA is TGCGCCAGCAGCTTAATGAGTCGTTCCACCGGGGAGCTGTTTTTT. Protein: CASSLMSRSTGELFF.

The chain is built from TRBV14 and TRBJ2-2, with D uncertain. Trimming took 5 bases from V and 6 from J, leaving 10 bases between them. Germline CDR1 and CDR2: SGHDN and FVKESK. The CDR3 is 13 residues long. The CDR3 sequence: CASSISGSGELFF. The CDR3 DNA reads as TGTGCCAGCAGCATAAGTGGCTCCGGGGAGCTGTTTTTT. Using reference TRBV14 and TRBJ2-2 for the parts outside the CDR3, the full variable domain is EAGVTQFPSHSVIEKGQTVTLRCDPISGHDNLYWYRRVMGKEIKFLLHFVKESKQDESGMPNNRFLAERTGGTYSTLKVQPAELEDSGVYFCASSISGSGELFFGEGSRLTVL.

Many counts were recorded for this clonotype. The chain combines TRBV20-1 with TRBJ2-7; TRBD2 might be the D (6 bases). V lost 2 bases to trimming and J lost 3 bases, with 11 bases between them. Looked up from germline, CDR1 is DFQATT and CDR2 is SNEGSKA (reference sequence). The CDR3 sequence is 13 residues long. The CDR3 loop is CSARHAGYYEQYF. As DNA, the CDR3 is TGCAGTGCTAGACATGCGGGGTACTACGAGCAGTACTTC.

This clonotype was observed many times. The chain's CDR3 is CSVEDGRSRAEAFF. The CDR3 DNA follows: TGCAGCGTTGAAGATGGGAGGAGCCGGGCTGAAGCTTTCTTT. The rearrangement uses TRBV29-1 and TRBJ1-1; no clear D gene. Trimming cost V 0 bases and J 6 bases, with 14 bases left between them. The CDR3 extends over 14 amino acids. CDR1 and CDR2 (germline): SQVTM, ANQGSEA.

This chain uses TRBV7-8 with TRBJ2-7; 7 bases map to TRBD2. V gave up 1 base and J gave up 4 bases; unmatched junction bases: 10. The CDR3 spans 16 residues. In germline, CDR1 is SGHVS, CDR2 FQNEAQ. The CDR3 DNA reads TGTGCCAGCAGCTTAGTGGTCCCTAGCGGAGTTTACGAGCAGTACTTC. Amino acid sequence: CASSLVVPSGVYEQYF.

This clonotype is termed medium-sized (0.01 to 0.1%). The rearrangement links TRBV7-2 to TRBJ2-2, with D hard to call. V was trimmed by 2 bases and J by 7 bases, leaving 5 bases between them. Germline CDR1 and CDR2: SGHTA and FQGNSA. The CDR3 is 12 residues long. CDR3 coding DNA: TGTGCCAGCAGCTTAAGGAACGGGGAGCTGTTTTTT. Its protein is CASSLRNGELFF.

In its sample, this clonotype was seen a few times. This sequence joins TRBV6-2 or TRBV6-3 and TRBJ1-1; D is unclear. The V end was cut by 3 bases, the J end by 1 base, with 6 bases between. This CDR3 is built from 13 residues. From germline, CDR1 is MNHEY and CDR2 SVGEGT. The CDR3 region is CASSYKENTEAFF. CDR3 nucleotides: TGTGCCAGCAGTTATAAGGAGAACACTGAAGCTTTCTTT.

This chain uses TRBV18 with TRBJ1-6; D remains unclear. CDR1 KGHSH and CDR2 LQKENI come from the germline V gene. The CDR3 is 12 residues long. V was cut by 6 bases and J by 2 bases, with 2 bases left in between. This CDR3 is CASSPYNSPLHF. The CDR3, as DNA: TGTGCCAGCTCCCCCTATAATTCACCCCTCCACTTT.

This clonotype was observed a few times. This chain connects TRBV9 to TRBJ1-1; no clear D. The V end was cut by 3 bases, the J end by 0 bases, with 9 bases between. The CDR3 sequence is 14 residues long. Looked up from germline, CDR1 is SGDLS and CDR2 is YYNGEE. The CDR3 spells CASSARLLNTEAFF. CDR3 sequence (DNA): TGTGCCAGCAGCGCCAGACTCCTGAACACTGAAGCTTTCTTT.

In its sample, this clonotype was seen many times. The chain joins TRBV5-4 to TRBJ1-1, with unresolved D. The CDR3 has 13 residues. Trimming removed 2 bases from V and 7 bases from J, with 12 bases in between. CDR1 is SGHNT, CDR2 YYREEE, per germline (reference sequence). The CDR3 loop is CASSFSVGYEAFF. As DNA, the CDR3 is TGTGCCAGCAGCTTTTCAGTCGGGTATGAAGCTTTCTTT.

V usage is TRBV5-1 and J usage is TRBJ1-2, with D unresolved. V lost 2 bases, J lost 8 bases, and 19 bases lay in between. The CDR3 contains 15 residues. Per germline, CDR1 SGHRS and CDR2 YFSETQ. This chain's CDR3 is CASSFGFGQTQGYTF. The CDR3 DNA sequence: TGCGCCAGCAGCTTTGGGTTTGGGCAGACCCAAGGCTACACCTTC.

V gene TRBV4-3 combines with J gene TRBJ2-5; a possible D gene is TRBD2 (5 bases). Trimming removed 0 bases at V and 4 bases at J, with 12 bases between. This CDR3 region has 15 residues. CDR1 and CDR2 from the germline V gene are LGHNA and YSLEER. CDR3 DNA sequence: TGCGCCAGCAGCCAAGATAGAGGGTTGGGAGAGACCCAGTACTTC. Amino acid sequence: CASSQDRGLGETQYF.

This clonotype was recorded many times. The V call is TRBV11-2, the J call TRBJ2-3, with D unresolved. The CDR3 is made up of 14 amino acids. CDR1 and CDR2 (germline): SGHAT, FQNNGV. Trimming pared 4 bases from V and 3 bases from J, leaving 11 bases between. The CDR3 here is CASSSQMGTDTQYF. In DNA form, the CDR3 reads TGTGCCAGCAGCTCCCAGATGGGAACAGATACGCAGTATTTT.

The chain combines TRBV27 with TRBJ1-2, with D unclear. Trimming left V 2 bases short and J 4 bases short, with 14 bases between. Per the germline V gene, CDR1 is MNHEY and CDR2 is SMNVEV (reference sequence). This CDR3 region has 15 residues. CDR3 nucleotides: TGTGCCAGCAGTTTACTCTCAGGAGGGTTCTATGGCTACACCTTC. Protein sequence: CASSLLSGGFYGYTF.

This chain's CDR3 is CASSFTRLALENTGELFF. The CDR3 nucleotides are TGTGCCAGCAGTTTCACACGGCTAGCCCTGGAGAACACCGGGGAGCTGTTTTTT. The chain recombines TRBV6-6 with TRBJ2-2, with a possible D match to TRBD2 (5 bases). The CDR3 extends over 18 amino acids. With 4 bases removed from V and 1 base from J, the gap between germline ends came to 19 bases. Per germline, CDR1 MNHNY and CDR2 SVGAGI (reference sequence).

The chain links TRBV27 to TRBJ1-4; 7 positions agree with TRBD1. The CDR3 runs to 15 residues. Unmatched junction bases numbered 8, after V lost 4 bases and J lost 6 bases. Per germline, CDR1 MNHEY and CDR2 SMNVEV (reference sequence). The CDR3 DNA reads as TGTGCCAGCAGTTCAAAGGGGGCGGAAGATGAAAAACTGTTTTTT. Protein sequence: CASSSKGAEDEKLFF.